This entry describes one TCR beta chain. The sample comes from a study of blood T cell repertoires in COVID-19. Some clones are missing from TCRdb's copy, which holds only in-frame ones; the method was immunoSEQ multiplex PCR. Among nearly 250,000 clones listed, over 75% were seen once. The CDR3 length is 14 residues. Germline V gives CDR1 SGHTA, CDR2 FQGNSA. The ends lost 8 bases at V and 5 bases at J; junction bases unmatched: 8. This clonotype was sampled from a woman in her 50s with acute COVID-19. The V call is TRBV7-2, the J call TRBJ2-7; 11 bases line up with TRBD2. Sequencing was done on a sample of PBMCs or T cells enriched from blood (not recorded which). CDR3 loop: CASQATLAGDEQYF. The CDR3 bases are TGTGCCAGCCAAGCTACACTAGCGGGGGACGAGCAGTACTTC.